Below, 32 T cell receptor beta chains from the same sample are listed, as sequenced in a study of naive and memory T cell subsets. The beta constant-region primer was an equimolar mix of two oligonucleotides covering TRBC1 and TRBC2. Ligated cDNA was amplified by four rounds of PCR with nested alpha and beta constant-region primers and SP2. MiXCR, applied by TCRdb to the UMI-ligation and nested PCR reads, yields one record per CDR3 protein. Here the sample spans over 100,000 distinct CDR3 sequences, 14% being singletons. These TCRs' antigens remain unknown. Overall study results and limits: Naive repertoires, especially CD8, held a few larger clonotypes, possibly memory cells re-expressing CD45RA.

The sample comprised naive CD8+ T cells from blood. The receptors derive from a human donor in good health.

J is TRBJ1-1 and V is TRBV19; 7 positions agree with TRBD1. The CDR3 length is 13 residues. Germline loops: CDR1 LNHDA, CDR2 SQIVND (reference sequence). The V gene end was trimmed by 5 bases and the J gene end by 10 bases; junction bases not matched to a gene: 10. The DNA of the CDR3 is TGTGCCAGTAGTGTCCCGGGACAGACTCGAGCTTTCTTT. Its translation is CASSVPGQTRAFF.

This clonotype was seen more than once but under ten times. The gene calls are TRBV1 and TRBJ2-3; TRBD2 is the table's D call, not checked against the DNA. TRBV1 is listed as a pseudogene. This CDR3 spans 18 amino acids. The DNA of the CDR3 is TGCACCAGCAGCCAAGGACTAGCGGGCGCCTCTAGCACAGATACGCAGTATTTT. Protein: CTSSQGLAGASSTDTQYF.

This clonotype has a handful of counts. CDR3 nucleotide sequence: TGTGCCAGCAGTCCCGGGACGTACTCCTACGAGCAGTACTTC. It encodes CASSPGTYSYEQYF. This chain joins TRBV7-2 and TRBJ2-7, with D perhaps matching TRBD1 or TRBD2 (5 bases each). This CDR3 has 14 amino acids. Trimming pared 6 bases from V and 0 bases from J, leaving 12 bases between. CDR1 SGHTA and CDR2 FQGNSA come from the germline V gene.

This clonotype has at least ten counts. V and J are TRBV5-1 and TRBJ1-1; possible D gene TRBD1, 5 bases. This CDR3 has 13 residues. V was trimmed by 1 base and J by 10 bases, leaving 14 bases between them. The germline gives CDR1 SGHRS, CDR2 YFSETQ. CDR3 sequence (DNA): TGCGCCAGCAGCTTGCCCGGGAGCGGGGGAGCTTTCTTT. Translated: CASSLPGSGGAFF.

The genes are TRBV20-1 and TRBJ2-7; 12 nucleotides agree with TRBD2. This CDR3 is built from 16 residues. With 3 bases clipped from V and 4 bases from J, the junction kept 10 bases outside the gene matches. In germline, CDR1 is DFQATT, CDR2 SNEGSKA (reference sequence). The CDR3 bases are TGCAGTGCTAGTTGGAGGGCTAGCGGGAGGGGTTACGAGCAGTACTTC. Amino acid sequence: CSASWRASGRGYEQYF.

This clonotype occurred a few times. The chain is built from TRBV7-9 and TRBJ1-1, with 7 bases lining up with TRBD1. Germline V gives CDR1 SEHNR, CDR2 FQNEAQ (reference sequence). This CDR3 comprises 16 residues. Germline trimming cut 2 bases from V and 1 base from J; bases unmatched to any gene: 7. The CDR3 spells CASSLSGQARNTEAFF. The DNA of the CDR3 is TGTGCCAGCAGCTTAAGCGGACAGGCCCGGAACACTGAAGCTTTCTTT.

This chain connects TRBV13 to TRBJ1-1, with a tentative D call TRBD1 (5 bases). Trimming left V 6 bases short and J 7 bases short, with 12 bases between. Germline V gives CDR1 PRHDT, CDR2 FYEKMQ (reference sequence). This CDR3 is 12 amino acids long. CDR3 amino acids: CASSPGRSEAFF. The CDR3 coding sequence is TGTGCCAGCAGTCCGGGACGAAGTGAAGCTTTCTTT.

The chain links TRBV23-1 to TRBJ2-7, with no clear D. TRBV23-1 carries the ORF label, with uncertain function. Trimming took 0 bases from V and 2 from J, leaving 17 bases between them. This CDR3 spans 17 amino acids. The CDR3 sequence is CASSQSLGQVETYEQYF. The DNA of the CDR3 is TGCGCCAGCAGTCAATCGTTAGGGCAGGTTGAAACCTACGAGCAGTACTTC.

This clonotype came up many times. The chain has TRBV6-6 and TRBJ2-2; the match to TRBD1 covers 7 bases. The CDR3 contains 15 residues. Germline CDR1 reads MNHNY; CDR2 reads SVGAGI (reference sequence). The ends lost 2 bases at V and 0 bases at J; junction bases unmatched: 0. The CDR3 nucleotides are TGTGCCAGCAGTTACGGGACAGCGAACACCGGGGAGCTGTTTTTT. This gives the protein CASSYGTANTGELFF.

This clonotype was found a few times. The rearrangement uses TRBV7-8 and TRBJ1-1; 7 positions agree with TRBD1. This CDR3 contains 17 residues. The ends lost 0 bases at V and 0 bases at J; junction bases unmatched: 7. Germline CDR1 and CDR2: SGHVS and FQNEAQ. The CDR3 is CASSLAPGTAMNTEAFF. For the CDR3, the DNA is TGTGCCAGCAGCTTAGCTCCAGGGACAGCAATGAACACTGAAGCTTTCTTT.

The table lists this clonotype with a few counts. The chain carries TRBV5-4 and TRBJ2-7; D might be TRBD1 or TRBD2, each matching 6 bases. Trimming removed 3 bases from V and 5 bases from J, with 24 bases in between. This CDR3 contains 17 residues. Germline CDR1 reads SGHNT; CDR2 reads YYREEE (reference sequence). The CDR3 reads CASSWGALLGSGNEQYF. The CDR3 DNA reads TGTGCCAGCAGCTGGGGGGCTTTACTAGGATCGGGGAACGAGCAGTACTTC. Together with reference TRBV5-4 and TRBJ2-7, the CDR3 gives the full variable domain: ETGVTQSPTHLIKTRGQQVTLRCSSQSGHNTVSWYQQALGQGPQFIFQYYREEENGRGNFPPRFSGLQFPNYSSELNVNALELDDSALYLCASSWGALLGSGNEQYFGPGTRLTVT.

This clonotype was observed a handful of times. The chain carries TRBV12-3 or TRBV12-4 and TRBJ2-1, with 11 bases matching TRBD2. The CDR3 spans 15 residues. The junction had 8 bases not matched to a gene; V was cut back by 6 bases and J by 7 bases. The chain's CDR3 is CASRSGASGGNEQFF. The DNA of the CDR3 is TGTGCCAGCAGGTCCGGGGCTAGCGGGGGGAATGAGCAGTTCTTC.

This clonotype was seen more than once but under ten times. The V gene is TRBV27, the J gene TRBJ2-3, with 16 bases matching TRBD2. Germline V lookup: CDR1 MNHEY, CDR2 SMNVEV (reference sequence). The CDR3 length is 16 residues. V trimming: 7 bases; J trimming: 1 base; junction bases outside the gene matches: 2. The CDR3 loop is CASKGLAGGGTDTQYF. The CDR3, as DNA: TGTGCCAGCAAGGGACTAGCGGGGGGGGGCACAGATACGCAGTATTTT.

This clonotype was detected only a few times. The J gene is TRBJ1-1, the V gene TRBV5-6, with a possible D match to TRBD1 (5 bases). The length of the CDR3 is 13 residues. Looked up from germline, CDR1 is SGHDT and CDR2 is YYEEEE. V was pared by 5 bases and J by 6 bases, with 14 bases between. The CDR3 nucleotides are TGTGCCAGCAGTGTTACAGGCCCCCCTGAAGCTTTCTTT. Translated, it gives CASSVTGPPEAFF.

This clonotype occurred many times. This rearrangement joins TRBV20-1 to TRBJ2-4, with D unclear. The V gene's germline CDR1 is DFQATT and CDR2 SNEGSKA (reference sequence). Trimming left V 4 bases short and J 0 bases short, with 10 bases between. The CDR3 has 14 amino acids. The CDR3 is CSANSNIAKNIQYF. The CDR3 DNA reads as TGCAGTGCTAACAGCAACATAGCCAAAAACATTCAGTACTTC.

This clonotype has at least ten counts. The chain recombines TRBV4-2 with TRBJ2-5; TRBD2 matches at 7 bases. V trimming: 3 bases; J trimming: 3 bases; junction bases outside the gene matches: 10. The CDR3 length is 16 residues. CDR1 and CDR2 (germline): LGHNA, YNFKEQ. CDR3 nucleotides: TGTGCCAGCAGCCATCTGAAAGGGACTATTAAAGAGACCCAGTACTTC. It encodes CASSHLKGTIKETQYF.

This clonotype was recorded many times. The chain joins TRBV7-9 to TRBJ2-7; no definite D call. The length of the CDR3 is 14 residues. V was cut by 1 base and J by 3 bases, with 10 bases left in between. CDR1 SEHNR and CDR2 FQNEAQ come from the germline V gene (reference sequence). CDR3 in amino acids: CASSLVGQLYEQYF. The CDR3 nucleotides are TGTGCCAGCAGCTTAGTTGGGCAGCTCTACGAGCAGTACTTC.

In this sample, this clonotype turned up a few times. The chain combines TRBV7-9 with TRBJ1-1, with TRBD1 matching over 7 bases. The CDR3 is 13 residues long. Germline V CDR1 and CDR2: SEHNR, FQNEAQ (reference sequence). The junction had 9 bases not matched to a gene; V was cut back by 5 bases and J by 9 bases. This CDR3 is CASSPDRDRKAFF. The CDR3 DNA is TGTGCCAGCAGCCCAGACCGGGACAGAAAAGCTTTCTTT.

This clonotype has ten or more counts. The chain links TRBV9 to TRBJ1-1; 7 bases align to TRBD1. The CDR3 runs to 16 residues. Trimming removed 3 bases from V and 0 bases from J; junction bases left unmatched: 8. The germline V gene encodes CDR1 SGDLS and CDR2 YYNGEE. The CDR3: CASSAAPGQMNTEAFF. DNA of the CDR3: TGTGCCAGCAGCGCCGCACCGGGACAGATGAACACTGAAGCTTTCTTT.

The chain combines TRBV11-3 with TRBJ2-2; D call uncertain. CDR1 and CDR2 from the germline V gene are SGHNT and YENEEA. With 2 bases removed from V and 4 bases from J, the gap between germline ends came to 8 bases. This CDR3 comprises 14 residues. CDR3 sequence: CASSLSSGTGELFF. CDR3 coding DNA: TGTGCCAGCAGCTTATCGTCAGGCACCGGGGAGCTGTTTTTT.

This clonotype was seen more than once but under ten times. The chain has TRBV12-3 or TRBV12-4 and TRBJ1-4; D perhaps matches TRBD1 (6 bases). The V and J ends lost 6 bases and 5 bases respectively, with 16 bases between them. The CDR3 is 15 amino acids. Here the CDR3 reads CASSPDRQDNEKLFF. The DNA of the CDR3 is TGTGCCAGCAGCCCGGACCGACAGGACAATGAAAAACTGTTTTTT.

The chain combines TRBV30 with TRBJ2-3, with TRBD2 as a possible D gene (5 bases). Germline values: CDR1 GTSNPN, CDR2 SVGIG (reference sequence). The CDR3 sequence is 12 residues long. CDR3 protein: CASHPGGDTQYF. The CDR3 nucleotides read TGTGCTTCCCACCCGGGCGGGGATACGCAGTATTTT.

The table lists this clonotype with many counts. This rearrangement joins TRBV12-3 or TRBV12-4 to TRBJ2-1; TRBD2 aligns across 13 bases. The CDR3 extends over 18 amino acids. With 3 bases clipped from V and 4 bases from J, the junction kept 9 bases outside the gene matches. The CDR3 region has the DNA TGTGCCAGCAGTTTTTCGACTAGCGGGGGGTCCCCTTACAATGAGCAGTTCTTC. Translation: CASSFSTSGGSPYNEQFF.

The chain links TRBV4-3 to TRBJ2-7; tentative D call: TRBD2 (6 bases). The CDR3 totals 14 residues. The V gene's germline CDR1 is LGHNA and CDR2 YSLEER. Trimming removed 1 base at V and 8 bases at J, with 15 bases between. The CDR3 DNA reads as TGCGCCAGCAGCCAAGTCCGGACTGCGGGACAGCAGTACTTC. Its translation is CASSQVRTAGQQYF.

At least ten counts were recorded for this clonotype. This chain's CDR3 is CASSLAPGLAGGLADTQYF. Written as DNA, the CDR3 is TGTGCCAGCAGCTTAGCACCGGGACTAGCGGGAGGGCTGGCAGATACGCAGTATTTT. V gene TRBV5-6 combines with J gene TRBJ2-3; the match to TRBD2 covers 16 bases. V was clipped by 2 bases and J by 4 bases; unmatched bases: 10. The CDR3 spans 19 residues. Per germline, CDR1 SGHDT and CDR2 YYEEEE.

In this sample, this clonotype turned up a few times. The gene calls are TRBV24-1 and TRBJ2-5; the match to TRBD1 covers 9 bases. V trimming: 5 bases; J trimming: 3 bases; junction bases outside the gene matches: 9. Germline V gives CDR1 KGHDR, CDR2 SFDVKD. This CDR3 is 16 amino acids long. The CDR3 DNA sequence: TGTGCCACCAGTGGAGGAGGACAGGGGCCCGAAGAGACCCAGTACTTC. This sequence encodes CATSGGGQGPEETQYF.

This clonotype has a count of ten or more. The chain links TRBV25-1 to TRBJ2-5; D is undetermined. This CDR3 has 13 residues. Trimming left V 1 base short and J 8 bases short, with 11 bases between. In germline, CDR1 is MGHDK, CDR2 SYGVNS. CDR3 bases: TGTGCCAGCAGTGAATCCACGACCAAAACCCAGTACTTC. Its protein product is CASSESTTKTQYF.

The chain is built from TRBV28 and TRBJ1-2; D unresolved. Germline loops: CDR1 MDHEN, CDR2 SYDVKM. Trimming removed 3 bases at V and 3 bases at J, with 20 bases between. This CDR3 region has 17 residues. CDR3 nucleotides: TGTGCCAGCAGTTTGTCGACCAAGAACCCTTGGGACTATGGCTACACCTTC. Translating it yields CASSLSTKNPWDYGYTF.

This rearrangement joins TRBV3-1 to TRBJ1-1; D remains ambiguous. The CDR3 runs to 13 residues. Germline assignment: CDR1 LGHDT and CDR2 YNNKEL (reference sequence). Trimming removed 7 bases at V and 8 bases at J, with 17 bases between. This CDR3 is CASMGGVRSEAFF. CDR3 nucleotides: TGTGCCAGCATGGGCGGGGTACGGTCCGAAGCTTTCTTT.

The chain uses TRBV12-3 or TRBV12-4 and TRBJ1-1; no clear D. This CDR3 is built from 16 residues. Between the trimmed V and J ends, which lost 4 bases and 0 bases, there was a span of 15 bases. CDR3 region: CASSSGVDGLNTEAFF. The CDR3 DNA reads TGTGCCAGCAGTTCTGGGGTAGACGGCCTGAACACTGAAGCTTTCTTT.

This clonotype occurred a few times. The J gene is TRBJ2-7, the V gene TRBV12-3 or TRBV12-4, with a tentative D call TRBD2 (6 bases). Trimming took off 5 bases at V and 2 bases at J, with 13 bases between the two ends. The CDR3 consists of 14 residues. As DNA, the CDR3 is TGTGCCAGCAGTCCGGTGGGGGGAGCCTACGAGCAGTACTTC. Its protein product is CASSPVGGAYEQYF.

This clonotype was counted many times. The chain joins TRBV5-5 to TRBJ1-5; 11 positions match TRBD1. Germline trimming cut 5 bases from V and 0 bases from J; bases unmatched to any gene: 4. The CDR3 sequence is 16 residues long. The germline V gene encodes CDR1 SGHKS and CDR2 YYEKEE (reference sequence). In nucleotides, the CDR3 is TGTGCCAGCAGTACTGGACAGGGGGCTAGCAATCAGCCCCAGCATTTT. Protein sequence: CASSTGQGASNQPQHF.